These 28 T cell receptor beta chains originate from one sample sequenced in a study of human T cells and chemical hapten exposure. Time point given: patch test 1, 2 weeks after DPC sensitization. Treatment specified: therapeutic diphenylcyclopropenone sensitization with weekly scalp DPC. TCRdb reanalysed the RACE reads using MiXCR and keeps one entry per CDR3 protein. The sample yields approximately 70,000 distinct CDR3 sequences, 9.8% seen once. The material sequenced was whole blood, taken in connection with sensitization to the hapten diphenylcyclopropenone (DPC). The receptors come from a woman between 40 and 50 years old with alopecia areata. Some clones in this sample may be carry-over from other donors' samples.

Ten or more counts support this clonotype. The chain is built from TRBV29-1 and TRBJ2-1; 11 bases line up with TRBD1. The CDR3 loop spans 15 amino acids. J gave up 4 bases and V 8 bases, and 10 bases lay outside the gene matches. In germline, CDR1 is SQVTM, CDR2 ANQGSEA. The CDR3 loop is CSTFPRDRGYNEQFF. DNA of the CDR3: TGCAGCACCTTCCCCCGGGACAGGGGGTACAATGAGCAGTTCTTC.

V usage is TRBV7-9 and J usage is TRBJ2-2, with D unresolved. The CDR3 extends over 14 amino acids. V lost 5 bases and J 1 base, leaving 8 bases between the germline ends. The germline CDR1 and CDR2 sequences are SEHNR and FQNEAQ (reference sequence). The CDR3 bases are TGTGCCAGCAGCCCACTCGTGAACACCGGGGAGCTGTTTTTT. It encodes CASSPLVNTGELFF.

This clonotype was seen repeatedly, ten times or more. The V gene is TRBV11-2, the J gene TRBJ2-4; D call uncertain. Germline CDR1 is SGHAT and CDR2 is FQNNGV. This CDR3 is 16 amino acids long. The ends were cut back, 2 bases at V and 1 base at J, with 12 bases in the middle. In nucleotides, the CDR3 is TGTGCCAGCAGCTTACGGGCAGCCCGGGCCAAAAACATTCAGTACTTC. Encoded protein: CASSLRAARAKNIQYF.

In this sample, this clonotype turned up many times. DNA for the CDR3: TGCGCCAGCAGCGAAAGCACCTTGAGCACAGATACGCAGTATTTT. It encodes CASSESTLSTDTQYF. The chain couples TRBV5-1 to TRBJ2-3; D not certain. Germline V CDR1 and CDR2: SGHRS, YFSETQ. V lost 4 bases, J lost 0 bases, and 12 bases lay in between. This CDR3 region has 15 residues.

The J gene is TRBJ2-5, the V gene TRBV19; D might be TRBD2 (6 bases). This CDR3 is 13 amino acids long. V gave up 6 bases and J gave up 4 bases, with 12 bases separating them. The germline CDR1 and CDR2 sequences are LNHDA and SQIVND (reference sequence). CDR3 in DNA: TGTGCCAGTAGCCACCAGGGAGGAGAGACCCAGTACTTC. It yields the protein CASSHQGGETQYF.

This clonotype occurred a few times. The V gene is TRBV4-3, the J gene TRBJ2-7, with 9 positions matching TRBD1. Germline trimming cut 4 bases from V and 0 bases from J; bases unmatched to any gene: 7. CDR1 is LGHNA, CDR2 YSLEER, per germline. The CDR3 sequence is 16 residues long. CDR3 loop: CASSRGTGITSYEQYF. As DNA, the CDR3 is TGCGCCAGCAGCCGGGGGACAGGGATAACCTCCTACGAGCAGTACTTC.

This clonotype was seen ten or more times. The rearrangement joins TRBV3-1 to TRBJ1-3; no firm D call. Germline lookup yields CDR1 LGHDT and CDR2 YNNKEL (reference sequence). There are 12 residues in the CDR3. The V end lost 2 bases, the J end lost 8 bases, and 7 bases lay between the germline ends. The CDR3 region has the DNA TGTGCCAGCAGCCAAACGCCAGACACCATATATTTT. It encodes CASSQTPDTIYF.

There are many counts of this clonotype. The V gene is TRBV4-2, the J gene TRBJ1-2, with a possible D match to TRBD1 (5 bases). Germline values: CDR1 LGHNA, CDR2 YNFKEQ. The CDR3 spans 14 residues. Trimming took off 1 base at V and 0 bases at J, with 6 bases between the two ends. The DNA for the CDR3 is TGTGCCAGCAGCCAAGGAGGGGCTAACTATGGCTACACCTTC. This gives the protein CASSQGGANYGYTF.

By sample fraction, this clonotype is medium-sized. This chain links TRBV20-1 with TRBJ2-5; 7 positions match TRBD1. Germline CDR1 DFQATT, CDR2 SNEGSKA (reference sequence). There are 16 residues in the CDR3. V lost 3 bases, J lost 4 bases, and 14 bases stayed unmatched. The CDR3 nucleotides read TGCAGTGCTAGGAGAAGTGAGGGGGCTGAATCAGAGACCCAGTACTTC. This sequence encodes CSARRSEGAESETQYF.

The chain recombines TRBV29-1 with TRBJ1-2; D ambiguous. Trimming removed 3 bases from V and 5 bases from J, with 10 bases in between. Germline assignment: CDR1 SQVTM and CDR2 ANQGSEA. This CDR3 has 12 residues. The chain's CDR3 is CSVDRSGYGYTF. In DNA form, the CDR3 reads TGCAGCGTTGACAGGTCCGGTTATGGCTACACCTTC.

Turning to this clonotype: One junction end does not reproduce the germline sequence, and a read error may be involved. This chain links TRBV5-8 with TRBJ1-5; D ambiguous. Germline V gene sequence: CDR1 SGHTS, CDR2 YDEGEE. CDR3 length equals 15 residues. The CDR3 bases are TGTGCCAACAGCTTGGGTGCTTTGGCCAATCAGCCCCAGCATTTT. This encodes CANSLGALANQPQHF.

At least ten counts were recorded for this clonotype. The rearrangement joins TRBV6-2 or TRBV6-3 to TRBJ2-3, with TRBD1 as a possible D gene (5 bases). Trimming stripped 4 bases from V and 2 bases from J, with 7 bases between. In germline, CDR1 is MNHEY, CDR2 SVGEGT. CDR3 length equals 13 residues. The CDR3 sequence: CASSSQATDTQYF. DNA of the CDR3: TGTGCCAGCAGTTCACAGGCCACAGATACGCAGTATTTT.

This clonotype was detected many times. V is TRBV28 and J is TRBJ1-1; the D is unclear. V shed 3 bases and J shed 2 bases, with 4 bases lying between them. CDR3 length: 12 amino acids. CDR1 is MDHEN and CDR2 is SYDVKM in the germline V gene. CDR3 DNA: TGTGCCAGCAGTTTGCTCAACACTGAAGCTTTCTTT. It yields the protein CASSLLNTEAFF. Full variable domain (remainder filled in from reference TRBV28 and TRBJ1-1): DVKVTQSSRYLVKRTGEKVFLECVQDMDHENMFWYRQDPGLGLRLIYFSYDVKMKEKGDIPEGYSVSREKKERFSLILESASTNQTSMYLCASSLLNTEAFFGQGTRLTVV.

This clonotype was counted at least ten times. The V call is TRBV28, the J call TRBJ2-2; 8 bases align to TRBD1. The CDR3 sequence is 17 residues long. With V trimmed by 5 bases and J by 0 bases, 8 bases remained unmatched. Germline loops: CDR1 MDHEN, CDR2 SYDVKM. CDR3 nucleotide sequence: TGTGCCAGCAGTCCCTACAGGACAGGGTCGAACACCGGGGAGCTGTTTTTT. Translating gives CASSPYRTGSNTGELFF.

This clonotype was counted at least ten times. V is TRBV19 and J is TRBJ2-2; D is ambiguous. V lost 3 bases and J 1 base, leaving 6 bases between the germline ends. The length of the CDR3 is 14 residues. The V gene's germline CDR1 is LNHDA and CDR2 SQIVND (reference sequence). CDR3 protein: CASSIPKNTGELFF. In DNA, the CDR3 is TGTGCCAGTAGTATCCCCAAGAACACCGGGGAGCTGTTTTTT.

The chain couples TRBV20-1 to TRBJ2-3; either TRBD1 or TRBD2 may supply D (5 bases each). V lost 3 bases and J 2 bases, leaving 12 bases between the germline ends. The CDR3 consists of 14 residues. Germline loops: CDR1 DFQATT, CDR2 SNEGSKA (reference sequence). In nucleotides, the CDR3 is TGCAGTGCTAGCGCCTTGGGGACCACAGATACGCAGTATTTT. It specifies CSASALGTTDTQYF.

With regard to this clonotype: This clone may be a read error of a much larger clone one base away. The chain is built from TRBV28 and TRBJ2-3; D not resolved. The J call is uncertain, as TRBJ1-5 better fits the DNA end. This CDR3 comprises 12 residues. Germline CDR1 is MDHEN and CDR2 is SYDVKM. The CDR3 coding sequence is TGTGCCAGCACGGGAAGCACAGATACGCAGCATTTT. It encodes CASTGSTDTQHF.

At least ten counts were recorded for this clonotype. This chain's CDR3 is CASSYWQNTEAFF. The CDR3 bases are TGTGCCAGCAGTTACTGGCAGAACACTGAAGCTTTCTTT. This chain links TRBV6-2 or TRBV6-3 with TRBJ1-1; no clear D gene. V was shortened by 1 base and J by 1 base, with 4 bases between the two germline ends. The CDR3 covers 13 residues. The germline gives CDR1 MNHEY, CDR2 SVGEGT.

This clonotype was counted many times. The V gene is TRBV30, the J gene TRBJ1-1; D is undetermined. The CDR3 has 14 residues. V was shortened by 1 base and J by 5 bases, with 14 bases between the two germline ends. Germline CDR1 reads GTSNPN; CDR2 reads SVGIG (reference sequence). This CDR3 reads CAWSETPLRTEAFF. As DNA, the CDR3 is TGTGCCTGGAGTGAGACGCCCCTGCGGACTGAAGCTTTCTTT. Full variable domain (remainder filled in from reference TRBV30 and TRBJ1-1): SQTIHQWPATLVQPVGSPLSLECTVEGTSNPNLYWYRQAAGRGLQLLFYSVGIGQISSEVPQNLSASRPQDRQFILSSKKLLLSDSGFYLCAWSETPLRTEAFFGQGTRLTVV.

This clonotype was seen a handful of times. The CDR3 nucleotides read TGTGCCACGTATAGCGGGGGGGCCCTCTCCTACAATGAGCAGTTCTTC. Protein: CATYSGGALSYNEQFF. V usage is TRBV28 and J usage is TRBJ2-1; 11 bases are shared with TRBD2. Trimming at V came to 10 bases and at J to 0 bases, leaving 8 bases not matched to a gene. Germline V gene sequence: CDR1 MDHEN, CDR2 SYDVKM. This CDR3 is built from 16 residues. The whole variable domain, remainder taken from reference TRBV28 and TRBJ2-1, is DVKVTQSSRYLVKRTGEKVFLECVQDMDHENMFWYRQDPGLGLRLIYFSYDVKMKEKGDIPEGYSVSREKKERFSLILESASTNQTSMYLCATYSGGALSYNEQFFGPGTRLTVL.

J is TRBJ2-7 and V is TRBV29-1; TRBD1 matches at 7 bases. The CDR3 is 13 residues long. V dropped 5 bases and J dropped 3; count of bases not matched to a gene: 7. The germline V gene encodes CDR1 SQVTM and CDR2 ANQGSEA. The CDR3 nucleotides are TGCAGCGTTCTTACAGGGGAGAGCTACGAGCAGTACTTC. This gives the protein CSVLTGESYEQYF.

The chain carries TRBV28 and TRBJ2-1, with a weak D call TRBD1 (6 bases). CDR3 length: 15 amino acids. Trimming removed 8 bases at V and 0 bases at J, with 14 bases between. Germline V gives CDR1 MDHEN, CDR2 SYDVKM. This chain's CDR3 is CASVAGASSYNEQFF. As DNA, the CDR3 is TGTGCCAGCGTCGCAGGGGCCAGCTCCTACAATGAGCAGTTCTTC.

The chain couples TRBV7-2 to TRBJ2-1, with D possibly TRBD1 on 5 matching bases. The CDR3 is made up of 13 amino acids. Germline V gives CDR1 SGHTA, CDR2 FQGNSA. Between the trimmed V and J ends, which lost 5 bases and 9 bases, there was a span of 14 bases. CDR3 protein: CASSLRVEAEQFF. CDR3 coding DNA: TGTGCCAGCAGCCTCAGGGTAGAGGCTGAGCAGTTCTTC.

This clonotype has a count of ten or more. The chain recombines TRBV12-3 or TRBV12-4 with TRBJ2-7; D perhaps matches TRBD1 (6 bases). The CDR3 runs to 12 residues. Trimming stripped 4 bases from V and 5 bases from J, with 9 bases between. The CDR3 loop is CASSWTVHEQYF. CDR3 bases: TGTGCCAGCAGTTGGACAGTCCACGAGCAGTACTTC.

This clonotype was counted a few times. The rearrangement links TRBV3-1 to TRBJ2-7; D perhaps matches TRBD2 (6 bases). The V gene's germline CDR1 is LGHDT and CDR2 YNNKEL (reference sequence). Trimming removed 4 bases from V and 0 bases from J, with 16 bases in between. The CDR3 is 16 residues long. DNA of the CDR3: TGTGCCAGCAGCCGGGCTGGGACTCGGCTCTCCTACGAGCAGTACTTC. This codes for CASSRAGTRLSYEQYF.

The sample holds many counts of this clonotype. The V gene is TRBV11-2, the J gene TRBJ1-2; possibly TRBD1 for D (5 bases). This CDR3 has 14 residues. Germline values: CDR1 SGHAT, CDR2 FQNNGV. Trimming left V 2 bases short and J 4 bases short, with 11 bases between. The CDR3 loop reads CASSLQGPGYGYTF. The CDR3 DNA sequence: TGTGCCAGCAGCTTACAGGGTCCCGGCTATGGCTACACCTTC.

V gene TRBV6-6 combines with J gene TRBJ1-5; D gene ambiguous. In germline, CDR1 is MNHNY, CDR2 SVGAGI (reference sequence). CDR3 length: 15 residues. Trimming removed 0 bases at V and 2 bases at J, with 8 bases between. The CDR3 DNA sequence: TGTGCCAGCAGTTACTCCCTGGGTGGCAATCAGCCCCAGCATTTT. Translating it yields CASSYSLGGNQPQHF.

This clonotype came up many times. This rearrangement joins TRBV7-2 to TRBJ1-1, with 9 positions matching TRBD1. This CDR3 region has 16 residues. Germline V CDR1 and CDR2: SGHTA, FQGNSA. V lost 5 bases to trimming and J lost 0 bases; unmatched junction nucleotides: 7. The CDR3 region is CASSPRTGVMNTEAFF. CDR3 in DNA: TGTGCCAGCAGCCCAAGGACAGGGGTGATGAACACTGAAGCTTTCTTT.